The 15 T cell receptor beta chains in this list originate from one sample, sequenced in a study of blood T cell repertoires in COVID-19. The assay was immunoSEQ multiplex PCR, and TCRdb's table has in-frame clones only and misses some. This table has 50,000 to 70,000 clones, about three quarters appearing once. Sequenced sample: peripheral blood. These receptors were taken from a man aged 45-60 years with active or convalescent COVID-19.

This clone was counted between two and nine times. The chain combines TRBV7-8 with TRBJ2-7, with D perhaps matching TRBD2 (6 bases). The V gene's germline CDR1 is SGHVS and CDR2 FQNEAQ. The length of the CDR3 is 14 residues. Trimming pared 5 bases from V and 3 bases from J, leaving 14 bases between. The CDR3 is CASSQRGGGYEQYF. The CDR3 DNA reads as TGTGCCAGCAGCCAACGTGGGGGAGGCTACGAGCAGTACTTC.

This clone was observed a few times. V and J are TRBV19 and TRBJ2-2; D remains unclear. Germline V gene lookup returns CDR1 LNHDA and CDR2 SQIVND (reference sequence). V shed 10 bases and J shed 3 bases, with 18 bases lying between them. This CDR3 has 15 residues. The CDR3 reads CATNPAGRDTGELFF. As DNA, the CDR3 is TGTGCCACAAACCCGGCAGGCCGTGACACCGGGGAGCTGTTTTTT.

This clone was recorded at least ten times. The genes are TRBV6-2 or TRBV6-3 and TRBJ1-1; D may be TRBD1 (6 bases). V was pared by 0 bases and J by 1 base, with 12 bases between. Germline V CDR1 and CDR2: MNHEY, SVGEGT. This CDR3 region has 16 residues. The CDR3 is CASSYSTGDWNTEAFF. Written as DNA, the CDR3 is TGTGCCAGCAGTTACTCGACAGGAGACTGGAACACTGAAGCTTTCTTT.

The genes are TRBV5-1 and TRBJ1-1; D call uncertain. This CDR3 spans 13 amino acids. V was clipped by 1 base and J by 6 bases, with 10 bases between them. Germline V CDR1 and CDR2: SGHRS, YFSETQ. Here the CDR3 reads CASSLMSRSEAFF. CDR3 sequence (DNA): TGCGCCAGCAGCTTGATGTCGCGGTCTGAAGCTTTCTTT.

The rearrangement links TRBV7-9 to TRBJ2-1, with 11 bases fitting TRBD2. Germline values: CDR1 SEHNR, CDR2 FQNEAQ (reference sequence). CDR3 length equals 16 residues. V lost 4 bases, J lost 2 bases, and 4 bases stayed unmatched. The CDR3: CASSSETSGTYNEQFF. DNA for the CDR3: TGTGCCAGCAGCTCCGAGACTAGCGGGACCTACAATGAGCAGTTCTTC.

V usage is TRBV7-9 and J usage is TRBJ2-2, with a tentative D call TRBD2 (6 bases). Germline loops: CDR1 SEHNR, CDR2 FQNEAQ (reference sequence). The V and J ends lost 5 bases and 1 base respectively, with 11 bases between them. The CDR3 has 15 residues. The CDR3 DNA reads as TGTGCCAGCAGCCCCCGGACTATGAACACCGGGGAGCTGTTTTTT. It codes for CASSPRTMNTGELFF.

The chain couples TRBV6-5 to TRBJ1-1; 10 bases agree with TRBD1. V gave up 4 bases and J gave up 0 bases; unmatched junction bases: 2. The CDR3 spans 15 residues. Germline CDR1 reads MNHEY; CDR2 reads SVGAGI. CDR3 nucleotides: TGTGCCAGCAGTTCCGGACAGGGGGTGAACACTGAAGCTTTCTTT. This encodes CASSSGQGVNTEAFF.

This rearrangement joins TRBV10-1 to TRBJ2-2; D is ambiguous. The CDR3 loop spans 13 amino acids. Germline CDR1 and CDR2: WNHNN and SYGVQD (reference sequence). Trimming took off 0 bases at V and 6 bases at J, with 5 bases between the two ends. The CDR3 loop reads CASSESRAGELFF. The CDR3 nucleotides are TGCGCCAGCAGTGAGTCGCGAGCCGGGGAGCTGTTTTTT.

The CDR3 region has the DNA TGTGCCAGCTCAACGCAGGGGTCAGAAGGTGGCTACACCTTC. It codes for CASSTQGSEGGYTF. This rearrangement joins TRBV18 to TRBJ1-2; possible D gene TRBD1, 6 bases. Trimming cost V 5 bases and J 7 bases, with 17 bases left between them. Germline CDR1 and CDR2: KGHSH and LQKENI. The CDR3 contains 14 residues.

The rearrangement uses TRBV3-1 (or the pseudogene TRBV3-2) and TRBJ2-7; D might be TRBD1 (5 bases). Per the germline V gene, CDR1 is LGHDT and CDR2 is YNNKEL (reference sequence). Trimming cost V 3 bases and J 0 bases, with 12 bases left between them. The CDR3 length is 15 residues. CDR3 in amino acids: CASSQDRRGSYEQYF. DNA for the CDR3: TGTGCCAGCAGCCAGGACCGTAGGGGCTCCTACGAGCAGTACTTC.

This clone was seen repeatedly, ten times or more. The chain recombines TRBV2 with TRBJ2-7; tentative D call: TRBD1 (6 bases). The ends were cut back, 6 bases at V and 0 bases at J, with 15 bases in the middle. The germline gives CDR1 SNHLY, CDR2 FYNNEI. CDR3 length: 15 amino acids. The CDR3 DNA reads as TGTGCCAGCAGGCAAGGACAGTTTTTCTCCTACGAGCAGTACTTC. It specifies CASRQGQFFSYEQYF.

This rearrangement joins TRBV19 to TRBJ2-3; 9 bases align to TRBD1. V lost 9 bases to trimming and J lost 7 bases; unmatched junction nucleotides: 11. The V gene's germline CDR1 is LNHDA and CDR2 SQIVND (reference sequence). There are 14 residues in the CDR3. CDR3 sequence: CASKIGTGSHTQYF. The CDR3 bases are TGTGCCAGCAAGATCGGGACAGGGAGCCATACGCAGTATTTT.

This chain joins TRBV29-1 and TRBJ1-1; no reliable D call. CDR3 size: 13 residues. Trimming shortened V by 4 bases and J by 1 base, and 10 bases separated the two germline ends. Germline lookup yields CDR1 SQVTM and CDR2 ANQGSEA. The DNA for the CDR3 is TGCAGCGTTGTAGGAGCCGGGAACACTGAAGCTTTCTTT. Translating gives CSVVGAGNTEAFF.

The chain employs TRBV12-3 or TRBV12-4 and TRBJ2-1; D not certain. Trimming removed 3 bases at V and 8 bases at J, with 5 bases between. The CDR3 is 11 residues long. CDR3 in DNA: TGTGCCAGCAGTTTTCAGGATGAGCAGTTCTTC. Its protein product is CASSFQDEQFF.

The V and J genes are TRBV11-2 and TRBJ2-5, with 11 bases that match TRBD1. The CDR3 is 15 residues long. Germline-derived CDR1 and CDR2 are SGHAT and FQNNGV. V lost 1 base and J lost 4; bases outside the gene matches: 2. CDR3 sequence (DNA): TGTGCCAGCAGCTTAGGGACAGGGGGCGGAGAGACCCAGTACTTC. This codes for CASSLGTGGGETQYF.